This paragraph reports one TCR beta chain. Its antigen is undetermined. Using eight separate reactions per sample, the authors generated cDNA. No DNA is given; TCRdb re-called the 5' RACE reads and lists each CDR3 protein once. The sample totals tens of thousands of distinct CDR3 sequences; its top ten clones hold about 5%. This sample was included in a study of monozygotic twins with inflammatory bowel disease. This CDR3 contains 17 residues. CDR1 is SGHVS and CDR2 is FNYEAQ in the germline V gene. Findings and limits, study-wide: TCRbeta diversity (inverse Simpson) was lower in IBD patients than in healthy co-twins. Varied immunosuppressive treatments among patients may have increased repertoire variability.

The origin of this receptor is a human donor with ulcerative colitis or Crohn's disease, or a healthy co-twin of an affected twin (not recorded which). The sample taken for sequencing was blood. The V gene is TRBV7-6, the J gene TRBJ1-1. The CDR3 here is CASSLAFGGSLNTEAFF.